One sample yielded the 32 T cell receptor beta chains listed below, sequenced in a study of blood T cell repertoires in COVID-19. The table came from immunoSEQ multiplex PCR; TCRdb's copy has only in-frame clones and leaves some out. The sample lists 150,000 to 200,000 clones; approximately 95% were seen once. Sequencing was performed on peripheral blood. Receptors originate from a woman aged 50 to 60 with acute or convalescent COVID-19.

The V call is TRBV7-2, the J call TRBJ1-5; the match to TRBD1 covers 9 bases. The CDR3 runs to 16 residues. Germline V gives CDR1 SGHTA, CDR2 FQGNSA. Germline trimming cut 5 bases from V and 9 bases from J; bases unmatched to any gene: 14. CDR3: CASSPRVTGGQGPQHF. Here the CDR3 DNA reads TGTGCCAGCAGCCCTAGGGTGACAGGGGGGCAGGGGCCCCAGCATTTT.

This clone occurred once. The chain is built from TRBV28 and TRBJ1-2; D gene unclear. The germline CDR1 and CDR2 sequences are MDHEN and SYDVKM. This CDR3 is built from 12 residues. The V end was cut by 8 bases, the J end by 2 bases, with 9 bases between. In nucleotides, the CDR3 is TGTGCCAGCTCAAATCCAAACTATGGCTACACCTTC. It is translated as CASSNPNYGYTF.

In this sample, this clone turned up once. CDR3 coding DNA: TGTGCCAGTAGTCCCCAGTACACCGGGGAGCTGTTTTTT. This codes for CASSPQYTGELFF. The chain is built from TRBV19 and TRBJ2-2; no definite D call. From germline, CDR1 is LNHDA and CDR2 SQIVND (reference sequence). V lost 5 bases and J 3 bases, leaving 7 bases between the germline ends. The length of the CDR3 is 13 residues.

V is TRBV30 and J is TRBJ1-1; 9 bases line up with TRBD1. This CDR3 contains 14 residues. The germline V gene has CDR1 GTSNPN and CDR2 SVGIG (reference sequence). V shed 4 bases and J 6 bases; nucleotides not matched to a gene: 9. The CDR3 region is CAWTEQGARSEAFF. In nucleotides, the CDR3 is TGTGCCTGGACCGAACAGGGGGCGCGGTCTGAAGCTTTCTTT.

The V and J genes are TRBV6-5 and TRBJ1-1; no clear D. Trimming took off 0 bases at V and 1 base at J, with 9 bases between the two ends. The CDR3 totals 15 residues. Germline CDR1 and CDR2: MNHEY and SVGAGI. In DNA form, the CDR3 reads TGTGCCAGCAGTTACTCGACGGGAACGAACACTGAAGCTTTCTTT. It specifies CASSYSTGTNTEAFF.

The chain employs TRBV28 and TRBJ2-4; weak D call: TRBD1 (6 bases). The CDR3 is 14 amino acids. Germline V CDR1 and CDR2: MDHEN, SYDVKM. Between the trimmed V and J ends, which lost 6 bases and 6 bases, there was a span of 15 bases. In nucleotides, the CDR3 is TGTGCCAGCAGCGCACAGGGTGCGAGAAACATTCAGTACTTC. Translating it yields CASSAQGARNIQYF. The full variable domain, in which reference TRBV28 and TRBJ2-4 provide the parts outside the CDR3, is DVKVTQSSRYLVKRTGEKVFLECVQDMDHENMFWYRQDPGLGLRLIYFSYDVKMKEKGDIPEGYSVSREKKERFSLILESASTNQTSMYLCASSAQGARNIQYFGAGTRLSVL.

The chain links TRBV24-1 to TRBJ1-2; D is ambiguous. CDR3 length: 13 amino acids. Germline assignment: CDR1 KGHDR and CDR2 SFDVKD. V was shortened by 7 bases and J by 4 bases, with 12 bases between the two germline ends. CDR3 amino acids: CATSVDTAYGYTF. The CDR3 region has the DNA TGTGCCACCAGCGTAGACACCGCCTATGGCTACACCTTC.

V usage is TRBV19 and J usage is TRBJ1-5, with 7 bases matching TRBD1. CDR1 LNHDA and CDR2 SQIVND come from the germline V gene (reference sequence). The CDR3 is made up of 15 amino acids. V dropped 1 base and J dropped 9; count of bases not matched to a gene: 9. CDR3 nucleotides: TGTGCCAGTAGTATAGGTCAAGGGGGCGCCGGGCCCCAGCATTTT. Amino acid sequence: CASSIGQGGAGPQHF. The whole variable domain, remainder taken from reference TRBV19 and TRBJ1-5, is DGGITQSPKYLFRKEGQNVTLSCEQNLNHDAMYWYRQDPGQGLRLIYYSQIVNDFQKGDIAEGYSVSREKKESFPLTVTSAQKNPTAFYLCASSIGQGGAGPQHFGDGTRLSIL.

This chain links TRBV12-3 or TRBV12-4 with TRBJ2-7; D may be TRBD1 (6 bases). The CDR3 is made up of 11 amino acids. With 7 bases removed from V and 6 bases from J, the gap between germline ends came to 10 bases. CDR3 DNA sequence: TGTGCCAGCACCCTAGGGGGCGAGCAGTACTTC. Translated, it gives CASTLGGEQYF.

This chain links TRBV19 with TRBJ1-2, with TRBD1 matching over 8 bases. This CDR3 has 14 amino acids. Unmatched junction bases numbered 6, after V lost 4 bases and J lost 5 bases. The germline CDR1 and CDR2 sequences are LNHDA and SQIVND (reference sequence). The CDR3 coding sequence is TGTGCCAGTAGTAAACGGGACAGGCCTTATGGCTACACCTTC. It encodes CASSKRDRPYGYTF.

This sequence joins TRBV7-8 and TRBJ2-1, with 10 positions matching TRBD1. The CDR3 is 15 residues long. Per germline, CDR1 SGHVS and CDR2 FQNEAQ. The ends lost 5 bases at V and 8 bases at J; junction bases unmatched: 9. The CDR3 bases are TGTGCCAGCAGCCCCCGGGACAGGGGTGGATATGAGCAGTTCTTC. This codes for CASSPRDRGGYEQFF.

In this sample, this clone turned up once. The V call is TRBV28, the J call TRBJ1-1, with TRBD1 as a possible D gene (5 bases). Germline CDR1 and CDR2: MDHEN and SYDVKM. CDR3 length: 16 residues. Trimming removed 1 base at V and 3 bases at J, with 15 bases between. DNA of the CDR3: TGTGCCAGCAGTTTATCCCGTCCTACGGGGGACACTGAAGCTTTCTTT. Its translation is CASSLSRPTGDTEAFF.

The chain recombines TRBV7-2 with TRBJ2-1; possibly TRBD2 for D (5 bases). The CDR3 is 14 residues long. In germline, CDR1 is SGHTA, CDR2 FQGNSA. V was cut by 1 base and J by 8 bases, with 12 bases left in between. For the CDR3, the DNA is TGTGCCAGCAGCTTAGGGGCTAGCAGCCATGAGCAGTTCTTC. Its protein product is CASSLGASSHEQFF.

The chain uses TRBV18 and TRBJ1-1, with D possibly being TRBD1 (5 bases). Trimming removed 4 bases from V and 1 base from J, with 10 bases in between. The CDR3 is 14 residues long. Germline V gene lookup returns CDR1 KGHSH and CDR2 LQKENI. The CDR3 DNA follows: TGTGCCAGCTCACAAAGACAGAAGAACACTGAAGCTTTCTTT. As protein: CASSQRQKNTEAFF.

The rearrangement uses TRBV27 and TRBJ2-7, with D maybe TRBD2 (5 bases). CDR3 size: 15 residues. Looked up from germline, CDR1 is MNHEY and CDR2 is SMNVEV (reference sequence). The V end was cut by 9 bases, the J end by 3 bases, with 21 bases between. The CDR3 region is CASAWGADGIYEQYF. The DNA of the CDR3 is TGTGCCAGTGCTTGGGGAGCGGACGGGATCTACGAGCAGTACTTC.

The chain links TRBV11-2 to TRBJ2-1; TRBD1 matches 8 bases. Germline CDR1 SGHAT, CDR2 FQNNGV. Losses at the gene ends were 1 base for V and 9 bases for J; bases not matched to a gene: 5. The CDR3 contains 14 residues. The CDR3 nucleotides read TGTGCCAGCAGCTTAGTAGACAGGGGTAGTGAGCAGTTCTTC. This encodes CASSLVDRGSEQFF. The variable domain in full, completed from reference TRBV11-2 and TRBJ2-1, reads EAGVAQSPRYKIIEKRQSVAFWCNPISGHATLYWYQQILGQGPKLLIQFQNNGVVDDSQLPKDRFSAERLKGVDSTLKIQPAKLEDSAVYLCASSLVDRGSEQFFGPGTRLTVL.

The chain couples TRBV27 to TRBJ2-2; D is ambiguous. The ends were cut back, 6 bases at V and 2 bases at J, with 10 bases in the middle. CDR1 is MNHEY, CDR2 SMNVEV, per germline (reference sequence). CDR3 length equals 14 residues. The CDR3 spells CASRGARNTGELFF. DNA of the CDR3: TGTGCCAGCAGAGGAGCAAGAAACACCGGGGAGCTGTTTTTT.

Here the CDR3 DNA reads TGTGCCTGGAGTGTACTGGGGGGAAGCGAGCAGTACTTC. This gives the protein CAWSVLGGSEQYF. The V and J genes are TRBV30 and TRBJ2-7, with TRBD2 as a possible D gene (6 bases). CDR1 and CDR2 (germline): GTSNPN, SVGIG (reference sequence). V shed 0 bases and J shed 6 bases, with 12 bases lying between them. CDR3 size: 13 residues.

The V gene is TRBV5-1, the J gene TRBJ2-1; the D gene is possibly TRBD1 (6 bases). Between the trimmed V and J ends, which lost 4 bases and 5 bases, there was a span of 22 bases. There are 17 residues in the CDR3. Per the germline V gene, CDR1 is SGHRS and CDR2 is YFSETQ. In nucleotides, the CDR3 is TGCGCCAGCAGCCCCCTCCCAGGGGCAAGTATCAACAATGAGCAGTTCTTC. Its translation is CASSPLPGASINNEQFF.

This clone was detected only once. The J gene is TRBJ2-7, the V gene TRBV27, with TRBD1 matching over 7 bases. V dropped 7 bases and J dropped 6; count of bases not matched to a gene: 9. Germline V gene sequence: CDR1 MNHEY, CDR2 SMNVEV (reference sequence). This CDR3 has 13 residues. The CDR3 loop is CASKVGDSGEQYF. The DNA of the CDR3 is TGTGCCAGCAAAGTGGGGGACAGCGGCGAGCAGTACTTC.

This chain connects TRBV4-1 to TRBJ2-1; 12 nucleotides align to TRBD2. The CDR3 runs to 17 residues. V gave up 1 base and J gave up 9 bases; unmatched junction bases: 10. Germline assignment: CDR1 MGHRA and CDR2 YSYEKL. Here the CDR3 reads CASSQGSSGRALGEQFF. CDR3 nucleotides: TGCGCCAGCAGCCAAGGTTCTAGCGGGAGGGCCCTCGGTGAGCAGTTCTTC.

The chain couples TRBV28 to TRBJ2-7; TRBD2 aligns across 13 bases. This CDR3 contains 16 residues. Unmatched junction bases numbered 12, after V lost 8 bases and J lost 5 bases. Germline CDR1 is MDHEN and CDR2 is SYDVKM. The DNA of the CDR3 is TGTGCCAGCGAAGAACTAGCGGGAGGGTTTATCGACGAGCAGTACTTC. It specifies CASEELAGGFIDEQYF. The entire variable domain, with the rest obtained from reference TRBV28 and TRBJ2-7, is as follows: DVKVTQSSRYLVKRTGEKVFLECVQDMDHENMFWYRQDPGLGLRLIYFSYDVKMKEKGDIPEGYSVSREKKERFSLILESASTNQTSMYLCASEELAGGFIDEQYFGPGTRLTVT.

Note on this clone: At one end, the junction sequence differs from germline, possibly due to a read error. This chain connects TRBV28 to TRBJ2-2, with D possibly being TRBD2 (6 bases). CDR3 length equals 15 residues. The germline gives CDR1 MDHEN, CDR2 SYDVKM. The CDR3 region has the DNA TGTGCCAGCAGTGTCGGAGGGCGAGTGACCGAGGAGCTGTTTTTT. This translates into CASSVGGRVTEELFF.

The CDR3 region is CASITSGSIGHEQFF. The CDR3 region has the DNA TGTGCCAGCATCACTAGCGGGAGCATAGGTCATGAGCAGTTCTTC. This sequence joins TRBV28 and TRBJ2-1; 11 nucleotides match TRBD2. Per the germline V gene, CDR1 is MDHEN and CDR2 is SYDVKM. Trimming cost V 7 bases and J 8 bases; bases outside gene matches: 10. This CDR3 is 15 amino acids long.

The V call is TRBV19, the J call TRBJ2-3, with a tentative D call TRBD1 (5 bases). CDR3 size: 14 residues. The V gene's germline CDR1 is LNHDA and CDR2 SQIVND (reference sequence). The V end was cut by 4 bases, the J end by 3 bases, with 11 bases between. The CDR3 loop is CASSKGRVTDTQYF. Written as DNA, the CDR3 is TGTGCCAGTAGTAAGGGCAGGGTGACAGATACGCAGTATTTT.

The rearrangement joins TRBV18 to TRBJ2-7; D might be TRBD1 (6 bases). The V gene lost 0 bases and the J gene lost 5 bases, with 17 bases spanning the gap. CDR1 is KGHSH, CDR2 LQKENI, per germline. The CDR3 runs 16 residues. The CDR3 is CASSPPGRRGSHEQYF. The CDR3 DNA follows: TGTGCCAGCTCACCACCGGGGCGAAGGGGGTCCCACGAGCAGTACTTC.

V gene TRBV7-2 combines with J gene TRBJ2-2, with D possibly matching TRBD1 (5 bases). This CDR3 has 16 amino acids. The germline gives CDR1 SGHTA, CDR2 FQGNSA. The V and J ends lost 5 bases and 0 bases respectively, with 13 bases between them. CDR3 loop: CASSPRWGANTGELFF. The CDR3 region has the DNA TGTGCCAGCAGCCCAAGGTGGGGCGCGAACACCGGGGAGCTGTTTTTT.

This chain connects TRBV30 to TRBJ2-1, with D unclear. The V gene lost 0 bases and the J gene lost 7 bases, with 4 bases spanning the gap. The CDR3 runs to 11 residues. CDR1 and CDR2 (germline): GTSNPN, SVGIG (reference sequence). The CDR3 is CAWSVLNEQFF. DNA of the CDR3: TGTGCCTGGAGTGTACTTAATGAGCAGTTCTTC.

The V and J genes are TRBV18 and TRBJ2-4; D remains unclear. The germline V gene encodes CDR1 KGHSH and CDR2 LQKENI. The CDR3 is 15 residues long. V lost 5 bases and J 0 bases, leaving 11 bases between the germline ends. In DNA, the CDR3 is TGTGCCAGCTCATCCGGGTCCTTAGCCAAAAACATTCAGTACTTC. Amino acids: CASSSGSLAKNIQYF. The full variable domain, rest sourced from reference TRBV18 and TRBJ2-4, is NAGVMQNPRHLVRRRGQEARLRCSPMKGHSHVYWYRQLPEEGLKFMVYLQKENIIDESGMPKERFSAEFPKEGPSILRIQQVVRGDSAAYFCASSSGSLAKNIQYFGAGTRLSVL.

CDR3 DNA sequence: TGTGCCAGCAGGGACCGCGGGGGGCCTGACGCCGAGCAGTACTTC. Residues: CASRDRGGPDAEQYF. This chain uses TRBV13 with TRBJ2-7; 8 bases are shared with TRBD2. This CDR3 has 15 amino acids. Germline values: CDR1 PRHDT, CDR2 FYEKMQ (reference sequence). V shed 6 bases, J shed 6 bases, and the junction held 13 bases outside the gene matches.

J is TRBJ1-1 and V is TRBV12-5; TRBD1 aligns across 7 bases. This CDR3 has 16 amino acids. Germline assignment: CDR1 LGHNT and CDR2 FRNRAP. J gave up 3 bases and V 0 bases, and 7 bases lay outside the gene matches. The DNA for the CDR3 is TGTGCTAGTGGTTTGGTACGGAGGGGGCTGGACACTGAAGCTTTCTTT. The encoded protein is CASGLVRRGLDTEAFF.

This chain uses TRBV21-1 with TRBJ1-6; the table's D call, TRBD1, was not checked against the DNA. TRBV21-1 is a listed pseudogene. The CDR3 totals 20 residues. The CDR3 nucleotides read TGTGCCAGCAGCAAAGAGGATTTCTACCGACATAGCTCCTATAATTCACCCCTCCACTTT. Amino acid sequence: CASSKEDFYRHSSYNSPLHF.